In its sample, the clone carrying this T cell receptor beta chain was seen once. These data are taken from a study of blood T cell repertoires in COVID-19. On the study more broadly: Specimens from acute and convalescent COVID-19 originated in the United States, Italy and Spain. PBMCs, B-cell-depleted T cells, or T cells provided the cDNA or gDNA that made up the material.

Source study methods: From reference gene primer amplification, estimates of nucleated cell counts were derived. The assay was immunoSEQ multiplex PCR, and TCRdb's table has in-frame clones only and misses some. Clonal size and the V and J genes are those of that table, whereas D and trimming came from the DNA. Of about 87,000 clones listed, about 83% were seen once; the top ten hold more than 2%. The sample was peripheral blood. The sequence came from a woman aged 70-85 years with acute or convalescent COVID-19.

In DNA form, the CDR3 reads TGTGCCAGTAGTATAGATCCAGCAACTAATGAAAAACTGTTTTTT. Its protein product is CASSIDPATNEKLFF. The chain combines TRBV19 with TRBJ1-4; D call uncertain. The CDR3 is 15 amino acids. Trimming shortened V by 0 bases and J by 0 bases, and 5 bases separated the two germline ends. Germline V gene sequence: CDR1 LNHDA, CDR2 SQIVND (reference sequence).